The next 6 T cell receptor beta chains were all read from a single sample in a study of T cells in Graves' hyperthyroidism and ophthalmopathy. Researchers took RNA transcripts and amplified the TCR beta CDR3 regions from them. TCR CDR3 underwent first-round RT-PCR with the HTBI primer set. Each CDR3 protein is one row after TCRdb ran MiXCR on the multiplex PCR reads. The top ten hold about 16% of the sample, which has about 530,000 distinct CDR3 sequences, 17% seen once. The sample consisted of blood. Receptors were obtained from a woman younger than 35 with Graves' ophthalmopathy.

The rearrangement links TRBV29-1 to TRBJ2-4, with 8 nucleotides matching TRBD2. Per the germline V gene, CDR1 is SQVTM and CDR2 is ANQGSEA. Unmatched junction bases numbered 6, after V lost 7 bases and J lost 1 base. This CDR3 is 14 amino acids long. The CDR3: CSASGPSAKNIQYF. As DNA, the CDR3 is TGCAGCGCTAGCGGGCCCTCCGCCAAAAACATTCAGTACTTC.

The rearrangement uses TRBV27 and TRBJ2-1, with TRBD2 matching 10 bases. Germline assignment: CDR1 MNHEY and CDR2 SMNVEV (reference sequence). This CDR3 has 16 residues. V gave up 5 bases and J gave up 0 bases; unmatched junction bases: 4. The CDR3 region is CASSISGGASYNEQFF. CDR3 coding DNA: TGTGCCAGCAGTATCAGCGGGGGGGCCTCCTACAATGAGCAGTTCTTC.

The V call is TRBV7-2, the J call TRBJ1-1; D gene unclear. Germline V lookup: CDR1 SGHTA, CDR2 FQGNSA. The CDR3 sequence is 18 residues long. V lost 2 bases to trimming and J lost 0 bases, with 19 bases between them. The CDR3 spells CASSLYGVVLGLNTEAFF. CDR3 nucleotides: TGTGCCAGCAGCTTATACGGGGTGGTACTGGGGTTGAACACTGAAGCTTTCTTT.

CDR3 sequence reads: CASSLVPEGLAGGPRDEQFF. The CDR3, as DNA: TGTGCCAGCAGCTTAGTGCCCGAGGGACTAGCGGGGGGGCCGAGGGATGAGCAGTTCTTC. The chain has TRBV7-9 and TRBJ2-1, with TRBD2 identical over 16 bases. Germline loops: CDR1 SEHNR, CDR2 FQNEAQ (reference sequence). V shed 1 base, J shed 8 bases, and the junction held 14 bases outside the gene matches. The CDR3 runs to 20 residues.

This clonotype was counted between two and nine times. This chain joins TRBV6-5 and TRBJ2-1; 8 bases fit TRBD2. CDR3 length: 17 amino acids. Germline V gene lookup returns CDR1 MNHEY and CDR2 SVGAGI. J gave up 5 bases and V 1 base, and 10 bases lay outside the gene matches. The CDR3 nucleotides read TGTGCCAGCAGTTACTTTTTCGGCGGGGGGCTGAACAATGAGCAGTTCTTC. It encodes CASSYFFGGGLNNEQFF.

The sample holds many counts of this clonotype. The CDR3 loop reads CASSPTGGNEQFF. The CDR3 DNA reads TGTGCCAGCAGTCCGACAGGGGGGAATGAGCAGTTCTTC. V usage is TRBV11-3 and J usage is TRBJ2-1; 9 bases line up with TRBD1. V was pared by 6 bases and J by 7 bases, with 4 bases of the junction left unmatched. CDR1 and CDR2 (germline): SGHNT, YENEEA. The CDR3 is 13 residues long.